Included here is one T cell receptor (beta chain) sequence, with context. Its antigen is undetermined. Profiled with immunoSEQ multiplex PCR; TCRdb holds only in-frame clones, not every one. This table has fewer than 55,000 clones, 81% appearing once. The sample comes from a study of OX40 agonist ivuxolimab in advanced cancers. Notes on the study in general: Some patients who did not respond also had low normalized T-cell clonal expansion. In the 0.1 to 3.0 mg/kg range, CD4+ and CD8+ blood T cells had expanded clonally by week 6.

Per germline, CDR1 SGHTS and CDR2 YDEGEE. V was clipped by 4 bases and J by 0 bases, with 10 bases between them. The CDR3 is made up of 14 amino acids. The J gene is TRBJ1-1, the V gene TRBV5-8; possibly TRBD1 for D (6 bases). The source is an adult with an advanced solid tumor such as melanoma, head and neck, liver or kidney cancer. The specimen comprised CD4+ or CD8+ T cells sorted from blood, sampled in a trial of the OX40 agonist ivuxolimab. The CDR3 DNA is TGTGCCAGCAGCCGGGACATCGTGAACACTGAAGCTTTCTTT. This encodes CASSRDIVNTEAFF. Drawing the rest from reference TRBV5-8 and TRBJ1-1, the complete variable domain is EAGVTQSPTHLIKTRGQQATLRCSPISGHTSVYWYQQALGLGLQFLLWYDEGEERNRGNFPPRFSGRQFPNYSSELNVNALELEDSALYLCASSRDIVNTEAFFGQGTRLTVV.